This T cell receptor (beta chain) was obtained from a study of T cells in localized non-small cell lung cancer. Trimming stripped 1 base from V and 0 bases from J, with 9 bases between. The CDR3 is made up of 16 amino acids. Germline loops: CDR1 MDHEN, CDR2 SYDVKM. The assay was immunoSEQ multiplex PCR, and TCRdb's table has in-frame clones only and misses some. The sample includes roughly 64,000 clones, 81% of them seen just once. This clone has just one count. The chain carries TRBV28 and TRBJ2-2; D is tentatively TRBD1 or TRBD2 (5 bases each). The material sequenced was PBMCs, taken before any cancer treatment. The TCR was taken from a man aged 35 to 69 with stage II lung adenocarcinoma. As DNA, the CDR3 is TGTGCCAGCAGTTTATCGGGGCTGACGAACACCGGGGAGCTGTTTTTT. The encoded protein is CASSLSGLTNTGELFF.